The present TCR beta chain was sequenced within a study of shared clonotypes between healthy human individuals. Study-wide results and limits: Relative to memory subsets, naive subsets generally showed larger estimated richness.

Some clones are missing from TCRdb's copy, which holds only in-frame ones; the method was immunoSEQ multiplex PCR. The data hold approximately 530,000 clones, with approximately 94% observed a single time. The sample holds one count of this clone. Its antigen remains unidentified. V shed 0 bases and J shed 0 bases, with 12 bases lying between them. CDR3 size: 17 residues. Germline V gives CDR1 KGHSH, CDR2 LQKENI. A CD45RA-negative memory subset and a CD45RA+ naive subset were separated from the CD4+ cells. This clonotype was obtained from a woman aged 25 to 45 in good health. The genes are TRBV18 and TRBJ2-1; D is unresolved. Sequencing was performed on naive CD4+ T cells sorted from blood. The subset is: CD45RA+ positively selected. This chain's CDR3 is CASSPPAPGGSYNEQFF. The CDR3 bases are TGTGCCAGCTCACCACCGGCTCCCGGCGGCTCCTACAATGAGCAGTTCTTC.